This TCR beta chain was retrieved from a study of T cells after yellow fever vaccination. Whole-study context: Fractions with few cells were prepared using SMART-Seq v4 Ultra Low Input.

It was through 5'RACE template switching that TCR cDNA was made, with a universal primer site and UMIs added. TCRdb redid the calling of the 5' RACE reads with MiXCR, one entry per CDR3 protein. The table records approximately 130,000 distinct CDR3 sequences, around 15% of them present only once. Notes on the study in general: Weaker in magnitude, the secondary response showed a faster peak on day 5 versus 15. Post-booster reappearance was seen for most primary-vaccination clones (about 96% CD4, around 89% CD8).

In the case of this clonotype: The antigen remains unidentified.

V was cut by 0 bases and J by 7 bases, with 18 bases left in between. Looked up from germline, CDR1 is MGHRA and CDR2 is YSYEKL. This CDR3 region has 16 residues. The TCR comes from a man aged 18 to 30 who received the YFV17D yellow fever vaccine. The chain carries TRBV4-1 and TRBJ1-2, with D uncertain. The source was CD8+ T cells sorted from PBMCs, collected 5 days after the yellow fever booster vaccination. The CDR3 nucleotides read TGCGCCAGCAGCCAAGATAAGATCGGCCTTCCGGGTGGCTACACCTTC. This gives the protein CASSQDKIGLPGGYTF.